This is a list of T cell receptor beta chains from one sample in a study of cytomegalovirus exposure and HLA in healthy donors. Sequencing was performed with immunoSEQ multiplex PCR; in TCRdb, only in-frame clones are kept and a portion is missing. Of approximately 150,000 clones detected, around 75% appear once; the ten largest clones hold roughly 10%. The sample was PBMCs. Receptors originate from a man aged 18 to 29 in good health and CMV-seropositive. Each CDR3 is given with its conserved first and last residue. The order of the fields is J gene, V gene, D gene, clone size, CDR3 protein, CDR3 DNA. The D gene is left open where the match is weak. The size entry is marked missing in some rows and otherwise reads once, few, many or a size class.

J: TRBJ2-7; V: TRBV18; D: NA; size: few; CDR3: CASSPSRYEQYF; DNA: TGTGCCAGCTCACCCTCTAGGTACGAGCAGTACTTC
J: TRBJ1-1; V: TRBV6-6; D: TRBD1; size: medium-sized; CDR3: CASSPGRKGATEAFF; DNA: TGTGCCAGCTCCCCTGGACGAAAGGGGGCCACTGAAGCTTTCTTT
J: TRBJ2-7; V: TRBV30; D: NA; size: NA; CDR3: CACSEGRRAYEQYF; DNA: TGTGCCTGTAGTGAGGGGAGGAGGGCATACGAGCAGTACTTC
J: TRBJ2-3; V: TRBV19; D: NA; size: once; CDR3: CASKYGYDTDTQYF; DNA: TGTGCCAGTAAATACGGGTATGACACAGATACGCAGTATTTT
J: TRBJ2-7; V: TRBV30; D: NA; size: few; CDR3: CAWSVRWRTTYEQYF; DNA: TGTGCCTGGAGTGTACGGTGGCGGACTACCTACGAGCAGTACTTC
J: TRBJ1-1; V: TRBV6-6; D: NA; size: NA; CDR3: CASSYSQGRKTEAFF; DNA: TGTGCCAGCAGTTACTCGCAGGGGCGCAAAACTGAAGCTTTCTTT
J: TRBJ1-4; V: TRBV7-8; D: NA; size: NA; CDR3: CASILRGGEQWEKLFF; DNA: TGTGCCAGCATCCTTCGAGGGGGGGAACAATGGGAAAAACTGTTTTTT
J: TRBJ2-5; V: TRBV19; D: NA; size: NA; CDR3: CASSIGNAKTQYF; DNA: TGTGCCAGTAGTATAGGTAACGCTAAGACCCAGTACTTC
J: TRBJ1-3; V: TRBV4-1; D: NA; size: NA; CDR3: CASSQEGWGQISGNTIYF; DNA: TGCGCCAGCAGCCAAGAAGGATGGGGACAAATCTCTGGAAACACCATATATTTT
J: TRBJ1-4; V: TRBV10-3; D: NA; size: once; CDR3: CAISEGGTNEKLFF; DNA: TGTGCCATCAGTGAGGGGGGGACTAATGAAAAACTGTTTTTT
J: TRBJ2-7; V: TRBV6-1; D: TRBD1; size: NA; CDR3: CASSEGDSSYEQYF; DNA: TGTGCCAGCAGTGAGGGGGACAGCTCCTACGAGCAGTACTTC
J: TRBJ2-5; V: TRBV9; D: TRBD1; size: NA; CDR3: CASSVGKTGVGGETQYF; DNA: TGTGCCAGCAGCGTCGGAAAAACAGGGGTAGGAGGAGAGACCCAGTACTTC
J: TRBJ2-1; V: TRBV2; D: TRBD2; size: NA; CDR3: CASSETFLGGRAYYNEQFF; DNA: TGTGCCAGCAGTGAAACTTTTTTAGGAGGGAGGGCCTACTACAATGAGCAGTTCTTC
J: TRBJ1-5; V: TRBV28; D: NA; size: NA; CDR3: CASYSGRYQPQHF; DNA: TGTGCCAGCTATTCAGGGCGATATCAGCCCCAGCATTTT
J: TRBJ1-4; V: TRBV11-2; D: NA; size: NA; CDR3: CASSFFSGVRPNEKLFF; DNA: TGTGCCAGCAGCTTTTTTTCCGGGGTACGCCCTAATGAAAAACTGTTTTTT
J: TRBJ1-1; V: TRBV29-1; D: NA; size: NA; CDR3: CSVSLQMNTEAFF; DNA: TGCAGCGTTTCCCTCCAGATGAACACTGAAGCTTTCTTT
J: TRBJ2-5; V: TRBV7-9; D: NA; size: NA; CDR3: CASSFFGQSQETQYF; DNA: TGTGCCAGCAGCTTTTTTGGGCAGAGCCAAGAGACCCAGTACTTC
J: TRBJ1-2; V: TRBV28; D: TRBD1; size: NA; CDR3: CASSYWGLSGTGNFYGYTF; DNA: TGTGCCAGCAGTTATTGGGGTTTAAGTGGGACAGGGAACTTCTATGGCTACACCTTC
J: TRBJ2-3; V: TRBV2; D: NA; size: NA; CDR3: CATTIKTGPGDTQYF; DNA: TGTGCCACCACAATTAAAACAGGACCCGGGGATACGCAGTATTTT
J: TRBJ2-3; V: TRBV28; D: NA; size: NA; CDR3: CASSSPGHPSTDTQYF; DNA: TGTGCCAGCAGTTCGCCGGGACACCCTAGCACAGATACGCAGTATTTT
J: TRBJ2-1; V: TRBV4-1; D: NA; size: once; CDR3: CASSQGGVAYNEQFF; DNA: TGCGCCAGCAGCCAAGGGGGGGTAGCCTACAATGAGCAGTTCTTC
J: TRBJ2-3; V: TRBV28; D: NA; size: NA; CDR3: CASSLRAGDTQYF; DNA: TGTGCCAGCAGTTTGAGAGCGGGAGATACGCAGTATTTT
J: TRBJ2-1; V: TRBV30; D: TRBD1; size: NA; CDR3: CAWSRRQGVGEQFF; DNA: TGTGCCTGGAGCCGGAGACAGGGTGTCGGTGAGCAGTTCTTC
J: TRBJ2-1; V: TRBV15; D: NA; size: NA; CDR3: CATSLLDSGEQFF; DNA: TGTGCCACCAGCCTTCTAGACTCCGGTGAGCAGTTCTTC
J: TRBJ1-2; V: TRBV6-6; D: TRBD1; size: NA; CDR3: CASSYPPGQGVNGYTF; DNA: TGTGCCAGCAGTTACCCCCCGGGACAGGGGGTAAATGGCTACACCTTC
J: TRBJ2-1; V: TRBV19; D: TRBD2; size: NA; CDR3: CASSSLAASYNEQFF; DNA: TGTGCCAGTAGTTCCCTAGCGGCGTCCTACAATGAGCAGTTCTTC
J: TRBJ2-3; V: TRBV14; D: NA; size: few; CDR3: CASSPTSLSTDTQYF; DNA: TGTGCCAGCAGCCCCACTAGCTTGAGCACAGATACGCAGTATTTT